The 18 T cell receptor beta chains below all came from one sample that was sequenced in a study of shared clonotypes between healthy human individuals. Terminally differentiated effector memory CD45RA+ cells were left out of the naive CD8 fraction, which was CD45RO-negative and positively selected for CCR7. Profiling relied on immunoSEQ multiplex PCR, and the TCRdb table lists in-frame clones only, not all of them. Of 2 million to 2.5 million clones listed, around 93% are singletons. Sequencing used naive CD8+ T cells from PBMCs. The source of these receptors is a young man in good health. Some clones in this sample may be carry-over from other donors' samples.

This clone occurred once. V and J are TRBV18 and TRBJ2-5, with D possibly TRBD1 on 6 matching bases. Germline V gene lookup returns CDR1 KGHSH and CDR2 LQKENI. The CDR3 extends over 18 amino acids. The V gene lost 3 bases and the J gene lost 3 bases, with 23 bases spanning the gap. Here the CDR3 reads CASSPRGPQQGPEETQYF. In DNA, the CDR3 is TGTGCCAGCTCACCGAGAGGGCCCCAACAGGGTCCCGAAGAGACCCAGTACTTC.

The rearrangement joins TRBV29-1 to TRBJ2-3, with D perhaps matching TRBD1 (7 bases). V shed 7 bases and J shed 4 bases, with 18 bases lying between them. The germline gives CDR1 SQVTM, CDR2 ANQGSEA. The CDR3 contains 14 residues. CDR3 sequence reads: CSAKVRGEADTQYF. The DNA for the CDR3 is TGCAGCGCAAAAGTCAGGGGGGAGGCAGATACGCAGTATTTT.

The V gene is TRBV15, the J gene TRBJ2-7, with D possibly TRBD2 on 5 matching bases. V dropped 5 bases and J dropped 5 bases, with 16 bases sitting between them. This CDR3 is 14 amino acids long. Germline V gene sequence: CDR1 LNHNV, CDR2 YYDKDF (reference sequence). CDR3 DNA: TGTGCCACCAGCGCGGGCCCCAGAAAGCACGAGCAGTACTTC. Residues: CATSAGPRKHEQYF.

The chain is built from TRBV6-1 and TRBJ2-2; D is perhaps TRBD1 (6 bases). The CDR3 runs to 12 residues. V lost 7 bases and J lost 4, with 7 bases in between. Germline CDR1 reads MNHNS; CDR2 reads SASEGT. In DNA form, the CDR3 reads TGTGCCAGCAAAGGGGGCACCGGGGAGCTGTTTTTT. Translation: CASKGGTGELFF.

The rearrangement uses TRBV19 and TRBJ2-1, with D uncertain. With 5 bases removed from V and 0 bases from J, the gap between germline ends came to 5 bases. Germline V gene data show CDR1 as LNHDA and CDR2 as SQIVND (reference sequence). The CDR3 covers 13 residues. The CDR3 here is CASSYGSYNEQFF. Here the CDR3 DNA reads TGTGCCAGTAGTTACGGCTCCTACAATGAGCAGTTCTTC.

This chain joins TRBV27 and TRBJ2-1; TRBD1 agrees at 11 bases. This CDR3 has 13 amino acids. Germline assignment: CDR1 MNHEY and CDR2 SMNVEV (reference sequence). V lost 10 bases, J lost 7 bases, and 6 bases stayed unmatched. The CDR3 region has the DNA TGTGCCACCCGGGACAGGGGGACGAATGAGCAGTTCTTC. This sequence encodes CATRDRGTNEQFF.

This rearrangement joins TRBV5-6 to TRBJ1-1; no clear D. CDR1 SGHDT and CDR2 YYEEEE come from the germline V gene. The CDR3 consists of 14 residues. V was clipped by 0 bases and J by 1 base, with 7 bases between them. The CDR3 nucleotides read TGTGCCAGCAGCTTGGAGCCGGAGAACACTGAAGCTTTCTTT. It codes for CASSLEPENTEAFF.

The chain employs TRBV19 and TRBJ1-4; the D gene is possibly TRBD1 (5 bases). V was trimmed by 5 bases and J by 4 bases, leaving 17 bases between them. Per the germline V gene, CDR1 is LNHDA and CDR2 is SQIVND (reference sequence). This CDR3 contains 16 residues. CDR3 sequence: CASSPPGHRINEKLFF. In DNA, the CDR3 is TGTGCCAGTAGTCCCCCAGGCCACAGGATTAATGAAAAACTGTTTTTT.

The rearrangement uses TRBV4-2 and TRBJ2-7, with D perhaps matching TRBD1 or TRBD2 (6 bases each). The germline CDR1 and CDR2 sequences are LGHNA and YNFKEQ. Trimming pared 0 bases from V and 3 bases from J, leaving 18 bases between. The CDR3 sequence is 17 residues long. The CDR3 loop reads CASSQEGAALALYEQYF. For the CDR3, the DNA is TGTGCCAGCAGCCAAGAGGGGGCCGCACTAGCTCTCTACGAGCAGTACTTC.

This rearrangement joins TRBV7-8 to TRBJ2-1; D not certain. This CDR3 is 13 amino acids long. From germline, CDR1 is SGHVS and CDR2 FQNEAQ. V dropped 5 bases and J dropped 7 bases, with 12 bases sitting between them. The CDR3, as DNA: TGTGCCAGCAGCAATTCAGGCGCGAATGAGCAGTTCTTC. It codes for CASSNSGANEQFF.

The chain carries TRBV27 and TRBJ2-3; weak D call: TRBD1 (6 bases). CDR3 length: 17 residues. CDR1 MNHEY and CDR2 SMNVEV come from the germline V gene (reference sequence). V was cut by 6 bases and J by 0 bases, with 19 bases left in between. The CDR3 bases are TGTGCCAGCAGCCTCTTCTGGGGGCAGGGAAGCACAGATACGCAGTATTTT. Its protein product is CASSLFWGQGSTDTQYF.

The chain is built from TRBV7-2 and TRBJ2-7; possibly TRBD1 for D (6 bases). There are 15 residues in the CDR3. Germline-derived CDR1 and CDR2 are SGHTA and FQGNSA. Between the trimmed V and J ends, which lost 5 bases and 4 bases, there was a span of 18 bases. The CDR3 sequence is CASSTRTDSRYEQYF. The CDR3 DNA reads TGTGCCAGCAGCACGAGGACAGATAGTCGGTACGAGCAGTACTTC.

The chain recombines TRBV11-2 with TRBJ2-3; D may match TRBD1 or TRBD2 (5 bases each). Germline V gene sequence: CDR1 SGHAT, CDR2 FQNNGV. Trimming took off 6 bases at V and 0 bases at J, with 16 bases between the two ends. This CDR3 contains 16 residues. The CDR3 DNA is TGTGCCAGCAGTGGGGGATCTGCGCCTAGCACAGATACGCAGTATTTT. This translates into CASSGGSAPSTDTQYF. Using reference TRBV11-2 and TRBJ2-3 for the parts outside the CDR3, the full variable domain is EAGVAQSPRYKIIEKRQSVAFWCNPISGHATLYWYQQILGQGPKLLIQFQNNGVVDDSQLPKDRFSAERLKGVDSTLKIQPAKLEDSAVYLCASSGGSAPSTDTQYFGPGTRLTVL.

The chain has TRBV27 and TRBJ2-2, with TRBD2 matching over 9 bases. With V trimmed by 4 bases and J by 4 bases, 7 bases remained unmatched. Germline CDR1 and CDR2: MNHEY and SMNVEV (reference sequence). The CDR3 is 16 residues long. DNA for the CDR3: TGTGCCAGCAGTTCGGGACTAGCTATGGGCACCGGGGAGCTGTTTTTT. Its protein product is CASSSGLAMGTGELFF.

This chain's CDR3 is CASSLSVGLAGIEQYF. CDR3 DNA sequence: TGTGCCAGCAGCTTAAGTGTAGGACTAGCGGGAATCGAGCAGTACTTC. The chain carries TRBV7-9 and TRBJ2-7, with 12 nucleotides matching TRBD2. Trimming at V came to 2 bases and at J to 6 bases, leaving 8 bases not matched to a gene. CDR3 length: 16 residues. Germline CDR1 SEHNR, CDR2 FQNEAQ (reference sequence).

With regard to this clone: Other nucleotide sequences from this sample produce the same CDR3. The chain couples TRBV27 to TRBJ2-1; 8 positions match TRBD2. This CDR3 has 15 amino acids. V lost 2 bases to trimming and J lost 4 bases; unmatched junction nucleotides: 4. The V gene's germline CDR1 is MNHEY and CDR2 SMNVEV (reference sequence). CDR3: CASSLSGRGYNEQFF. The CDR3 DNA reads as TGTGCCAGCAGTTTAAGCGGGAGAGGTTACAATGAGCAGTTCTTC.

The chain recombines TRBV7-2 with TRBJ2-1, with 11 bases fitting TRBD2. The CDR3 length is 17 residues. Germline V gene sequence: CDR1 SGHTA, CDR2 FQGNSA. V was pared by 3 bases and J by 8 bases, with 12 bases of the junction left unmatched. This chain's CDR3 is CASSLVSGRAGRDEQFF. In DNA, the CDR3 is TGTGCCAGCAGCTTGGTTAGCGGGAGGGCCGGTCGGGATGAGCAGTTCTTC.

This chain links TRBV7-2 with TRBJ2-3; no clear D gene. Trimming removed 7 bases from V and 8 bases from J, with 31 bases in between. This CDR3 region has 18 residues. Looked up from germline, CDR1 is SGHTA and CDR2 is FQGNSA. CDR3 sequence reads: CASTNHLYYQDGASTQYF. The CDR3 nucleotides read TGTGCCAGCACCAACCACCTCTACTACCAGGATGGCGCCAGTACGCAGTATTTT.